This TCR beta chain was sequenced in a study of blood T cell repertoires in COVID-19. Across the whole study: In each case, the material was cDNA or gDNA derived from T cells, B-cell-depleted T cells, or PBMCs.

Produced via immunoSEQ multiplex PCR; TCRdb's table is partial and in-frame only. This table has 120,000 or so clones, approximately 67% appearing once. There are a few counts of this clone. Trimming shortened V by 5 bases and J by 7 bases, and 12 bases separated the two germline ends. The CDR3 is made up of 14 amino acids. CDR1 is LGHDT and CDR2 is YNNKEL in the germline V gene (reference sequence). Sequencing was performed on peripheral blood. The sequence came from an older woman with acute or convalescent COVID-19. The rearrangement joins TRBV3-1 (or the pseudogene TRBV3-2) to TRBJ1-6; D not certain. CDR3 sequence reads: CASSTTPTNSPLHF. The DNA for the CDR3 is TGTGCCAGCAGCACGACACCAACGAATTCACCCCTCCACTTT.